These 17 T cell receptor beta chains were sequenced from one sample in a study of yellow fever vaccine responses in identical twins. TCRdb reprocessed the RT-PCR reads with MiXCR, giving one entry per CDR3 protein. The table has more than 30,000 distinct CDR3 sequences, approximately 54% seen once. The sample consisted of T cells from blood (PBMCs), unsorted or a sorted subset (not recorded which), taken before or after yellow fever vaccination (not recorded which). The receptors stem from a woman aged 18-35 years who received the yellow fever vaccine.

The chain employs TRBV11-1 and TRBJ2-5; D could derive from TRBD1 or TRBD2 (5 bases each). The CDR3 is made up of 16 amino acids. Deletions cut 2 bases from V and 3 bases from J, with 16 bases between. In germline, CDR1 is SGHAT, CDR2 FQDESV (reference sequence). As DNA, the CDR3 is TGTGCCAGCAGCTTAATGGGACCGGTGGTGGAAGAGACCCAGTACTTC. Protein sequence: CASSLMGPVVEETQYF.

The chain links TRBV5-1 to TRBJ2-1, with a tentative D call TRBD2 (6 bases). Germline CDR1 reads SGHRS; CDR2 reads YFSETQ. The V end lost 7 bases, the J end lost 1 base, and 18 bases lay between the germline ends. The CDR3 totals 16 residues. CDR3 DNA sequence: TGCGCCAGCGGGCCAGTCGGGACTCCTTCCTACAATGAGCAGTTCTTC. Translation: CASGPVGTPSYNEQFF.

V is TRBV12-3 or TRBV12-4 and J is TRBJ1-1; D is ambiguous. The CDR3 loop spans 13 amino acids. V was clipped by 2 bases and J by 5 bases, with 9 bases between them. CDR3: CASSLIGGTEAFF. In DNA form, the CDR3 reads TGTGCCAGCAGTTTAATCGGCGGAACTGAAGCTTTCTTT.

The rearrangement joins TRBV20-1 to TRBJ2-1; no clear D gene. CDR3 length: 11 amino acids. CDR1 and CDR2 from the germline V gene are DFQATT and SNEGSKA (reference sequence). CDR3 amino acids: CSAVFFNEQFF. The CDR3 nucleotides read TGCAGCGCGGTCTTTTTTAATGAGCAGTTCTTC.

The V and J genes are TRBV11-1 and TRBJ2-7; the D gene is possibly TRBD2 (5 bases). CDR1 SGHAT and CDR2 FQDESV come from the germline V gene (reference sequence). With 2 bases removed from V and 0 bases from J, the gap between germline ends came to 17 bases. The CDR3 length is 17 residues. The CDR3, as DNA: TGTGCCAGCAGCTTACCGTCCTCCGGGATATCCTCCTACGAGCAGTACTTC. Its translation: CASSLPSSGISSYEQYF.

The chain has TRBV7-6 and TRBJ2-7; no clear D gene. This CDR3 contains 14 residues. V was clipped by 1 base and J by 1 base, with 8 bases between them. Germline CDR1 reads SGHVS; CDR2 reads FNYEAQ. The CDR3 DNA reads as TGTGCCAGCAGCTTAGTAGCTGAATCCTACGAGCAGTACGTC. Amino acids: CASSLVAESYEQYV.

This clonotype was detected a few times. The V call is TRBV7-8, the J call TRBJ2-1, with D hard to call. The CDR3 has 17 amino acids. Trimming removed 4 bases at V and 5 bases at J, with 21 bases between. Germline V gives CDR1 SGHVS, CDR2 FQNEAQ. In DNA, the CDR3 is TGTGCCAGCAGCTCGTCTGCGCCCTATCCCCTCCACAATGAGCAGTTCTTC. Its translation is CASSSSAPYPLHNEQFF.

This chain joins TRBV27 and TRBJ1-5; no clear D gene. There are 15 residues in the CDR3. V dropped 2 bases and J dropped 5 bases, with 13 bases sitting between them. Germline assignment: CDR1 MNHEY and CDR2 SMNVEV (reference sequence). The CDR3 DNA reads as TGTGCCAGCAGTTTACTCGCAGGCAGAGATCAGCCCCAGCATTTT. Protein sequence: CASSLLAGRDQPQHF.

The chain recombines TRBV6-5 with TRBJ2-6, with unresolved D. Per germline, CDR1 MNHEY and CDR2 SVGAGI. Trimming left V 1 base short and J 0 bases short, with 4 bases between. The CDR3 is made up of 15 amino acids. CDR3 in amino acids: CASSYFGSGANVLTF. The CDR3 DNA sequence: TGTGCCAGCAGTTACTTCGGCTCTGGGGCCAACGTCCTGACTTTC.

The CDR3 sequence is CSVDMEGVGGYTF. In nucleotides, the CDR3 is TGCAGCGTTGATATGGAGGGTGTCGGTGGCTACACCTTC. V and J are TRBV29-1 and TRBJ1-2; D is unresolved. The CDR3 covers 13 residues. Between the trimmed V and J ends, which lost 3 bases and 7 bases, there was a span of 15 bases. Germline CDR1 is SQVTM and CDR2 is ANQGSEA.

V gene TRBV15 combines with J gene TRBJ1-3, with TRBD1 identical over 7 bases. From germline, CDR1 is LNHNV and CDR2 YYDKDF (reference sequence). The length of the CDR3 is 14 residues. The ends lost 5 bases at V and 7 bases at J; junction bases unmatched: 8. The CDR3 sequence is CATSLDRWMNTIYF. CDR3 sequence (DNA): TGTGCCACCAGCCTGGACAGGTGGATGAACACCATATATTTT.

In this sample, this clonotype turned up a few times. DNA for the CDR3: TGTGCCAGCAGTTTCTTGTCAGGGAATGAGCAGTTCTTC. It specifies CASSFLSGNEQFF. This chain joins TRBV12-3 or TRBV12-4 and TRBJ2-1; possible D gene TRBD1, 5 bases. The CDR3 contains 13 residues. The ends were cut back, 3 bases at V and 7 bases at J, with 10 bases in the middle.

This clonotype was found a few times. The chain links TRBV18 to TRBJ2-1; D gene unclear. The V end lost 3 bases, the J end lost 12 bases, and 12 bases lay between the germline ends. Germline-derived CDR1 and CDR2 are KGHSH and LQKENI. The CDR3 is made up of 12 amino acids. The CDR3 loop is CASSPLTQVQFF. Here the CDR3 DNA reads TGTGCCAGCTCACCCCTCACCCAGGTGCAGTTCTTC.

The CDR3 loop reads CSVAEHVGNQPQHF. The CDR3 region has the DNA TGCAGCGTTGCGGAACATGTGGGCAATCAGCCCCAGCATTTT. This rearrangement joins TRBV29-1 to TRBJ1-5; unclear D gene. This CDR3 comprises 14 residues. Trimming pared 4 bases from V and 2 bases from J, leaving 12 bases between. CDR1 is SQVTM and CDR2 is ANQGSEA in the germline V gene.

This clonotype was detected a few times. The CDR3 DNA reads TGTGCCAGCAGTGAACAGGGGACTTTGGCCAACGTCCTGACTTTC. Translated, it gives CASSEQGTLANVLTF. The chain links TRBV2 to TRBJ2-6, with D possibly being TRBD1 or TRBD2 (6 bases each). V lost 2 bases and J lost 6, with 11 bases in between. This CDR3 has 15 amino acids. The germline gives CDR1 SNHLY, CDR2 FYNNEI.

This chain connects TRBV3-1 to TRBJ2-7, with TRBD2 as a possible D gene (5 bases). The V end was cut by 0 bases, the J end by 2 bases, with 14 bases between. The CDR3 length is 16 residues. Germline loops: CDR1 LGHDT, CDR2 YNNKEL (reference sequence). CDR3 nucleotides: TGTGCCAGCAGCCAAGATCGGTTAGCGTACCCCTACGAGCAGTACGTC. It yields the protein CASSQDRLAYPYEQYV.

The CDR3 DNA reads as TGTGCCAGCAGCTCGGGACACCTTACCTCTGGGGCCAACGTCCTGACTTTC. Translating it yields CASSSGHLTSGANVLTF. The V call is TRBV11-3, the J call TRBJ2-6; maybe TRBD1 (6 bases). V lost 4 bases to trimming and J lost 0 bases, with 13 bases between them. CDR1 is SGHNT and CDR2 is YENEEA in the germline V gene. This CDR3 contains 17 residues.